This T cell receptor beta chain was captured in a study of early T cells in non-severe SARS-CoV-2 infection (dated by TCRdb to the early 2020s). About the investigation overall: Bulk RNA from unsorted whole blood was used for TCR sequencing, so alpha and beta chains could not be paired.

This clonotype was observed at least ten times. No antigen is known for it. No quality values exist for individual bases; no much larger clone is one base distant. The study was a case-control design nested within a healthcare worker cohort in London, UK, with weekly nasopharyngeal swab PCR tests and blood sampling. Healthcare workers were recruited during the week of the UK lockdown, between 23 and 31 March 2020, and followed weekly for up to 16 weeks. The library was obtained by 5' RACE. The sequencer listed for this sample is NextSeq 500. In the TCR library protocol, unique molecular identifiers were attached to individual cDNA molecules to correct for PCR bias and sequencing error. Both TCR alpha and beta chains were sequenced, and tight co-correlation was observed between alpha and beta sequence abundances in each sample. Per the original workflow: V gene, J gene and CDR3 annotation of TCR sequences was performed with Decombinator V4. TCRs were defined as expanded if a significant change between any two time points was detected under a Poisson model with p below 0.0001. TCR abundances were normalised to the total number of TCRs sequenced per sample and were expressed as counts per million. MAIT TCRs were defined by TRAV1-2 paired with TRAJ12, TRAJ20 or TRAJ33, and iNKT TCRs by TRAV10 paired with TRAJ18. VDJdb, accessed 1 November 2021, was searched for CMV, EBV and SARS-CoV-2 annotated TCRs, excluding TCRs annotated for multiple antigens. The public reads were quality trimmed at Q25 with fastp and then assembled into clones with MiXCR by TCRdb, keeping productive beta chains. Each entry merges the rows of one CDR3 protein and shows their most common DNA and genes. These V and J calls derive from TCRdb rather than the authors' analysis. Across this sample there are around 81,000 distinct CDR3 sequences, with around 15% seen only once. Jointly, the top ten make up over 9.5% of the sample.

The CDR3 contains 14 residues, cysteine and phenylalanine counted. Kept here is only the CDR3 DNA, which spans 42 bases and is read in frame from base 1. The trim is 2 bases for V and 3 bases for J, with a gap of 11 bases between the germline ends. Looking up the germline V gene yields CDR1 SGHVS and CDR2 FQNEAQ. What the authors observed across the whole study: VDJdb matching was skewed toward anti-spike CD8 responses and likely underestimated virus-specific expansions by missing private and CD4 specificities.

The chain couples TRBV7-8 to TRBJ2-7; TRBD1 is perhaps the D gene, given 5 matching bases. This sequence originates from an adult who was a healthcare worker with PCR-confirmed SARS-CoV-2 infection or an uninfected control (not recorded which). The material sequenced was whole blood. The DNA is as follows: TGTGCCAGCAGCTTAACTCAGGGATACTACGAGCAGTACTTC. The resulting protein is CASSLTQGYYEQYF. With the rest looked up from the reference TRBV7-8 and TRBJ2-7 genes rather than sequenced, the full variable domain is GAGVSQSPRYKVAKRGQDVALRCDPISGHVSLFWYQQALGQGPEFLTYFQNEAQLDKSGLPSDRFFAERPEGSVSTLKIQRTQQEDSAVYLCASSLTQGYYEQYFGPGTRLTVT.